Below are 16 T cell receptor beta chains sequenced from a single sample in a study of blood T cell repertoires in COVID-19. Sequencing was performed with immunoSEQ multiplex PCR; in TCRdb, only in-frame clones are kept and a portion is missing. This sample has about 140,000 clones, with 84% found just once. Sequencing was done on a sample of PBMCs or T cells enriched from blood (not recorded which). All receptors derive from a young woman who had been exposed to COVID-19.

The chain recombines TRBV3-1 (or the pseudogene TRBV3-2) with TRBJ1-3, with D possibly TRBD1 on 5 matching bases. The ends were cut back, 3 bases at V and 4 bases at J, with 13 bases in the middle. The CDR3 is 15 amino acids. Germline CDR1 LGHDT, CDR2 YNNKEL (reference sequence). CDR3 sequence reads: CASSHKRGVGNTIYF. DNA for the CDR3: TGTGCCAGCAGCCACAAAAGGGGCGTAGGAAACACCATATATTTT.

The rearrangement links TRBV28 to TRBJ2-7; tentative D call: TRBD2 (5 bases). V was pared by 4 bases and J by 1 base, with 17 bases between. The germline V gene has CDR1 MDHEN and CDR2 SYDVKM. The length of the CDR3 is 16 residues. The CDR3 sequence: CASSSPPGSWSYEQYF. The CDR3 DNA reads as TGTGCCAGCAGTTCCCCTCCGGGGTCTTGGTCCTACGAGCAGTACTTC.

This chain connects TRBV5-4 to TRBJ2-7; 8 positions match TRBD1. Germline trimming cut 0 bases from V and 2 bases from J; bases unmatched to any gene: 7. The CDR3 is made up of 16 amino acids. The germline CDR1 and CDR2 sequences are SGHNT and YYREEE (reference sequence). CDR3 DNA sequence: TGTGCCAGCAGCTTGGAGGGGGACAGGTCAACCTACGAGCAGTACTTC. Amino acids: CASSLEGDRSTYEQYF.

The rearrangement links TRBV3-1 (or the pseudogene TRBV3-2) to TRBJ2-1; D call uncertain. CDR1 LGHDT and CDR2 YNNKEL come from the germline V gene (reference sequence). Deletions cut 0 bases from V and 7 bases from J, with 13 bases between. This CDR3 is 15 amino acids long. In nucleotides, the CDR3 is TGTGCCAGCAGCCAAGATTATAACGGAGCAAATGAGCAGTTCTTC. It is translated as CASSQDYNGANEQFF.

V gene TRBV28 combines with J gene TRBJ1-2; D remains unclear. Germline CDR1 and CDR2: MDHEN and SYDVKM. The CDR3 consists of 13 residues. V dropped 5 bases and J dropped 7 bases, with 14 bases sitting between them. The CDR3 loop reads CASSPIHTGGYTF. CDR3 coding DNA: TGTGCCAGCAGTCCAATACATACGGGTGGCTACACCTTC.

V and J are TRBV28 and TRBJ2-7; 7 positions agree with TRBD1. Per the germline V gene, CDR1 is MDHEN and CDR2 is SYDVKM. This CDR3 comprises 15 residues. The trim removed 1 base at V and 1 base at J, leaving 4 bases unmatched. The DNA for the CDR3 is TGTGCCAGCAGTTTATATGAGACAGGGTCCTACGAGCAGTACTTC. The encoded protein is CASSLYETGSYEQYF.

This chain uses TRBV27 with TRBJ2-7, with D possibly being TRBD2 (6 bases). The CDR3 is made up of 14 amino acids. CDR1 MNHEY and CDR2 SMNVEV come from the germline V gene (reference sequence). Between the trimmed V and J ends, which lost 6 bases and 0 bases, there was a span of 12 bases. The CDR3 region is CASRDFGSSYEQYF. CDR3 nucleotide sequence: TGTGCCAGCAGGGACTTCGGGAGCTCCTACGAGCAGTACTTC.

The chain carries TRBV6-2 or TRBV6-3 and TRBJ2-7, with 7 bases aligning to TRBD1. Germline CDR1 is MNHEY and CDR2 is SVGEGT. The CDR3 length is 19 residues. V shed 6 bases, J shed 1 base, and the junction held 21 bases outside the gene matches. In DNA, the CDR3 is TGTGCCAGCAGCCCGATAACCCGGGACAGTTTTCCGCGGTCCTACGAGCAGTACTTC. Translated: CASSPITRDSFPRSYEQYF.

About this clone: The same CDR3 can be traced to other DNA sequences in this sample. This sequence joins TRBV18 and TRBJ1-1, with D possibly matching TRBD1 (5 bases). This CDR3 contains 13 residues. Germline CDR1 KGHSH, CDR2 LQKENI. The V and J ends lost 2 bases and 1 base respectively, with 5 bases between them. The CDR3 bases are TGTGCCAGCTCACCAGGACAGAACACTGAAGCTTTCTTT. As protein: CASSPGQNTEAFF.

This clone was counted only a few times. V is TRBV28 and J is TRBJ1-6; 8 nucleotides align to TRBD1. Germline-derived CDR1 and CDR2 are MDHEN and SYDVKM. The CDR3 extends over 15 amino acids. Unmatched junction bases numbered 4, after V lost 6 bases and J lost 3 bases. CDR3 in DNA: TGTGCCAGCAGCCCTGACAGGGGCTATAATTCACCCCTCCACTTT. It is translated as CASSPDRGYNSPLHF.

This chain joins TRBV12-3 or TRBV12-4 and TRBJ2-7, with TRBD2 matching over 11 bases. V shed 6 bases and J 6 bases; nucleotides not matched to a gene: 4. This CDR3 has 13 amino acids. DNA of the CDR3: TGTGCCAGCAGAACTAGCGGGAGTCCCGAGCAGTACTTC. It specifies CASRTSGSPEQYF.

This chain joins TRBV24-1 and TRBJ2-1; D perhaps matches TRBD1 (6 bases). This CDR3 is built from 18 residues. Germline CDR1 reads KGHDR; CDR2 reads SFDVKD. Trimming stripped 3 bases from V and 0 bases from J, with 17 bases between. CDR3 protein: CATSDATGNQGSYNEQFF. CDR3 nucleotides: TGTGCCACCAGTGATGCCACAGGGAATCAAGGCTCCTACAATGAGCAGTTCTTC.

This chain links TRBV7-6 with TRBJ1-1, with a tentative D call TRBD1 (5 bases). The V end lost 2 bases, the J end lost 0 bases, and 10 bases lay between the germline ends. The germline gives CDR1 SGHVS, CDR2 FNYEAQ. The CDR3 contains 15 residues. CDR3 protein: CASSLMRGMNTEAFF. The CDR3 coding sequence is TGTGCCAGCAGCTTAATGCGGGGGATGAACACTGAAGCTTTCTTT.

The rearrangement uses TRBV14 and TRBJ1-1, with D uncertain. Germline V CDR1 and CDR2: SGHDN, FVKESK. CDR3 length equals 14 residues. Trimming took off 3 bases at V and 2 bases at J, with 10 bases between the two ends. This CDR3 reads CASSQIFSNTEAFF. CDR3 in DNA: TGTGCCAGCAGCCAGATCTTCAGTAACACTGAAGCTTTCTTT.

CDR3 residues: CASSRDLKYF. The CDR3 DNA follows: TGTGCCAGCAGCCGGGACTTGAAGTACTTC. The chain is built from TRBV7-2 and TRBJ2-7, with a weak D call TRBD2 (6 bases). V was clipped by 5 bases and J by 11 bases, with 10 bases between them. The CDR3 runs 10 residues. The germline V gene has CDR1 SGHTA and CDR2 FQGNSA.

The V call is TRBV28, the J call TRBJ1-2, with 7 bases matching TRBD1. Trimming took 6 bases from V and 0 from J; bases not matched to a gene: 13. CDR3 length equals 17 residues. Looked up from germline, CDR1 is MDHEN and CDR2 is SYDVKM. The CDR3 bases are TGTGCCAGCAGACCTACAGGGGTCCCCATAGCTAACTATGGCTACACCTTC. Translated, it gives CASRPTGVPIANYGYTF.